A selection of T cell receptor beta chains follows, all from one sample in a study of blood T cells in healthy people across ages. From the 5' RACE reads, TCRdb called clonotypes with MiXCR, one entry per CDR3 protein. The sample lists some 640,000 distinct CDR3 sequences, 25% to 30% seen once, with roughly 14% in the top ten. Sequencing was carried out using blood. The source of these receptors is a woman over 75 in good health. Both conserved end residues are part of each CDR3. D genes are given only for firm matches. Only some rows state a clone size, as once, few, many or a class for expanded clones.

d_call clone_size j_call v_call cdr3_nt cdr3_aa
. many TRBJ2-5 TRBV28 TGTGCCAGCAGCACGCCATGGAGAGAGACCCAGTACTTC CASSTPWRETQYF
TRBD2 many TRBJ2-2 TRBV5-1 TGCGCCAGCAGCTTGGCCCCTAGCGGGGCGAACACCGGGGAGCTGTTTTTT CASSLAPSGANTGELFF
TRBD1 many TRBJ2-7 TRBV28 TGTGCCAGCAGTTTACAGGGGACAGGGTTCGACGAGCAGTACTTC CASSLQGTGFDEQYF
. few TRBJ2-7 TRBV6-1 TGTGCCAGCAGCCCGGGACGGGGCGCCGAGCAGTACTTC CASSPGRGAEQYF
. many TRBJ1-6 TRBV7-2 TGTGCCAGCAGCACCCAACCCGGGACGGTAAATTCACCCCTCCACTTT CASSTQPGTVNSPLHF
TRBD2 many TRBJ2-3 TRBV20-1 TGCAGTGCCATCCCGACTAGCGGGGCCACAGATACGCAGTATTTT CSAIPTSGATDTQYF
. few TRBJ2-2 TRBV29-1 TGCAGCGTTGATTCCAGCTTGGGCACCGGGGAGCTGTTTTTT CSVDSSLGTGELFF
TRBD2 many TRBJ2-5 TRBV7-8 TGTGCCAGCAGCCCCTCAGCGGGGGGTCCCCAAGAGACCCAGTACTTC CASSPSAGGPQETQYF
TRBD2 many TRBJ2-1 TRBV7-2 TGTGCCAGCAGCCCCCAAGCGGGGGGGTTCAATGAGCAGTTCTTC CASSPQAGGFNEQFF
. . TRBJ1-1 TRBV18 TGTGCCAGCTCACCGGGACACTTGAACACTGAAGCTTTCTTT CASSPGHLNTEAFF
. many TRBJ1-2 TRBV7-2 TGTGCCAGCAGCTTAGATGGGGTTGGGGGGCGCGGCTATGGCTACACCTTC CASSLDGVGGRGYGYTF
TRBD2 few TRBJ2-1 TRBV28 TGTGCCAGCAGCGCTGCGGGGGGCCGCTCCAATGAGCAGTTCTTC CASSAAGGRSNEQFF
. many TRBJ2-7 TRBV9 TGTGCCAGCAGCATGGCCCTAACTAGTGCCGAGCAGTACTTC CASSMALTSAEQYF
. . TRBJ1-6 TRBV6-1 TGTGCCAGCAGTGAATGGCTCGACAACAATTCACCCCTCCACTTT CASSEWLDNNSPLHF
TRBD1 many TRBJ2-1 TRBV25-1 TGTGCCAGCAGTGATTTCACAGGGGGCTCCTACAATGAGCAGTTCTTC CASSDFTGGSYNEQFF
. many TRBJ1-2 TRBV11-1 TGTGCCAGCAGCGAGCTTCGGGACTATGGCTACACCTTC CASSELRDYGYTF
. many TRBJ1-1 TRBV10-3 TGTGCCATCAGTGAGTCAAGGGCGGGGAACACTGAAGCTTTCTTT CAISESRAGNTEAFF
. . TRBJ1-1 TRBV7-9 TGTGCCAGCAGCTTAAACACAAACAGTGAAGCTTTCTTT CASSLNTNSEAFF
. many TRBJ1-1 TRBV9 TGTGCCAGCAGCGTAGGTCACGGCATGAACACTGAAGCTTTCTTT CASSVGHGMNTEAFF
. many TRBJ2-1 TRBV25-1 TGTGCCAGCAGTGCCCCCCAGGGGAAGGGGTTCTTC CASSAPQGKGFF
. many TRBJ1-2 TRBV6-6 TGTGCCAGCAGTCCCCTGGGGAATGGCTACACCTTC CASSPLGNGYTF
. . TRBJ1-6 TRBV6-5 TGTGCCAGCAGGGTGTTAAGCTCCTATAATTCACCCCTCCACTTT CASRVLSSYNSPLHF
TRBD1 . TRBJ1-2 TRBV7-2 TGTGCCAGCAGCTTAGTGGGGGGGACAGCCTATGGCTACACCTTC CASSLVGGTAYGYTF
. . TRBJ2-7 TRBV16 TGTGCCAGCAGCCAGTACGTGGTCCCCTACGAGCAGTACTTC CASSQYVVPYEQYF
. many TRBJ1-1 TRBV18 TGTGCCAGCTCACCACCGGGGGCTTACACTGAAGCTTTCTTT CASSPPGAYTEAFF
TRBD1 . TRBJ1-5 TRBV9 TGTGCCAGCAGCGTAGGGACAGGGTGGGAAGAGCCCCTGCATTTT CASSVGTGWEEPLHF
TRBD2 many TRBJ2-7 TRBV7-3 TGTGCCAGCAGCCCTATAGGACTAGCGGGTAGGGGGGTATTGGTCTACGAGCAGTACTTC CASSPIGLAGRGVLVYEQYF
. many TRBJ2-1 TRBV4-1 TGCGCCAGCAGCCAAGTCTTCGGGGGCCCGGAGCAGTTCTTC CASSQVFGGPEQFF